These 14 T cell receptor beta chains were sequenced from one sample in a study of T-cell memory formation after mild COVID-19 (dated by TCRdb to 2020 to 2023). The library was obtained by 5' RACE. Sequenced on an Illumina NovaSeq 6000. TCRdb reanalyzed the raw reads on its own, using fastp at Q25 for trimming and MiXCR for clone calling, and kept in-frame beta chains. All rows with the same CDR3 protein become a single entry with the most common DNA and genes. In this sample the table shows more than 150,000 distinct CDR3 sequences, roughly 10% of which occur a single time. The top ten clones comprise approximately 4% of the sample. The sample taken for sequencing was PBMCs or a T cell subset sorted from them (not recorded which). The receptors derive from a man aged 18 to 29 who had mild COVID-19 (a few samples of this study predate the infection). The sample titles of this study are shuffled in the database, so cell type and time point are left out; the donor was told from shared clones.

The V call is TRBV12-3 or TRBV12-4, the J call TRBJ2-7, with 8 bases matching TRBD2. The CDR3 spans 14 residues. Trimming took 2 bases from V and 6 from J; bases not matched to a gene: 6. The CDR3 region is CASSLTGAGGEQYF. The DNA for the CDR3 is TGTGCCAGCAGTTTAACGGGGGCGGGAGGCGAGCAGTACTTC.

J is TRBJ2-2 and V is TRBV20-1; D not resolved. The CDR3 runs 12 residues. Trimming shortened V by 0 bases and J by 9 bases, and 8 bases separated the two germline ends. Germline CDR1 is DFQATT and CDR2 is SNEGSKA (reference sequence). The CDR3 bases are TGCAGTGCTAGAGAGGGTGTCAGGGAGCTGTTTTTT. This translates into CSAREGVRELFF.

This clonotype was seen a few times. The gene calls are TRBV7-2 and TRBJ2-1; 7 bases align to TRBD1. Germline loops: CDR1 SGHTA, CDR2 FQGNSA. Losses at the gene ends were 6 bases for V and 6 bases for J; bases not matched to a gene: 5. The CDR3 has 13 amino acids. The CDR3 spells CASRVTGINEQFF. In nucleotides, the CDR3 is TGTGCCAGCAGAGTGACAGGGATCAATGAGCAGTTCTTC.

This clonotype was seen more than once but under ten times. The gene calls are TRBV20-1 and TRBJ2-7; 9 positions agree with TRBD2. The J segment lost 6 bases and the V segment lost 0 bases, leaving 9 bases of the junction unmatched. The CDR3 runs to 15 residues. Per germline, CDR1 DFQATT and CDR2 SNEGSKA (reference sequence). The CDR3 protein is CSARDRGGGVREQYV. The DNA for the CDR3 is TGCAGTGCTAGAGATCGAGGCGGGGGGGTTCGCGAGCAGTACGTC.

This clonotype was observed a few times. V and J are TRBV29-1 and TRBJ2-3; D may be TRBD1 (6 bases). Germline V gene lookup returns CDR1 SQVTM and CDR2 ANQGSEA. CDR3 length equals 12 residues. V shed 4 bases and J shed 4 bases, with 9 bases lying between them. CDR3 region: CSVARGADTQYF. The CDR3, as DNA: TGCAGCGTTGCCAGGGGCGCAGATACGCAGTATTTT.

The CDR3 DNA is TGTGCCAGCAGACGTGCAGGGACAGCTTATGGCTACACCTTC. Its protein product is CASRRAGTAYGYTF. The V and J genes are TRBV7-9 and TRBJ1-2; 7 bases map to TRBD1. The CDR3 is made up of 14 amino acids. CDR1 and CDR2 (germline): SEHNR, FQNEAQ (reference sequence). The V segment lost 6 bases and the J segment 5 bases; nucleotides outside the gene matches: 9.

This clonotype was detected many times. This chain connects TRBV4-1 to TRBJ1-2; perhaps TRBD1 as D (5 bases). V was clipped by 3 bases and J by 3 bases, with 14 bases between them. Germline lookup yields CDR1 MGHRA and CDR2 YSYEKL. CDR3 length equals 15 residues. The CDR3 loop reads CASSHSRDGDYGYTF. CDR3 nucleotide sequence: TGCGCCAGCAGCCATTCCCGGGACGGAGACTATGGCTACACCTTC.

This clonotype was seen repeatedly, ten times or more. This chain links TRBV5-1 with TRBJ2-3; maybe TRBD2 (6 bases). This CDR3 is 13 amino acids long. Trimming removed 3 bases from V and 3 bases from J, with 8 bases in between. Germline loops: CDR1 SGHRS, CDR2 YFSETQ. The CDR3 loop reads CASSWDFTDTQYF. CDR3 sequence (DNA): TGCGCCAGCAGCTGGGACTTTACAGATACGCAGTATTTT.

A few counts support this clonotype. This chain joins TRBV4-1 and TRBJ1-6; the match to TRBD1 covers 7 bases. Looked up from germline, CDR1 is MGHRA and CDR2 is YSYEKL. The CDR3 totals 15 residues. The trim removed 3 bases at V and 6 bases at J, leaving 5 bases unmatched. The CDR3 nucleotides read TGCGCCAGCAGCCATCCGGGACAGATTAATTCACCCCTCCACTTT. This translates into CASSHPGQINSPLHF.

Many counts were recorded for this clonotype. The rearrangement joins TRBV5-1 to TRBJ2-1; D call uncertain. Germline loops: CDR1 SGHRS, CDR2 YFSETQ. V lost 2 bases, J lost 3 bases, and 6 bases lay in between. This CDR3 has 13 amino acids. The CDR3 reads CASSFDFYNEQFF. The CDR3 DNA sequence: TGCGCCAGCAGCTTTGACTTCTACAATGAGCAGTTCTTC.

This clonotype was recorded many times. This chain links TRBV4-3 with TRBJ1-5, with D unclear. The germline V gene encodes CDR1 LGHNA and CDR2 YSLEER. The CDR3 consists of 16 residues. Trimming pared 1 base from V and 4 bases from J, leaving 14 bases between. This chain's CDR3 is CASSQAVGSPNQPQHF. CDR3 coding DNA: TGCGCCAGCAGCCAAGCCGTAGGGAGCCCGAATCAGCCCCAGCATTTT.

This clonotype was counted a few times. The chain uses TRBV4-3 and TRBJ2-3, with 7 bases fitting TRBD1. The CDR3 runs 15 residues. Germline loops: CDR1 LGHNA, CDR2 YSLEER. Unmatched junction bases numbered 5, after V lost 3 bases and J lost 2 bases. The CDR3: CASSQDRRNTDTQYF. CDR3 DNA: TGCGCCAGCAGCCAGGACAGGCGGAACACAGATACGCAGTATTTT.

This clonotype was counted between two and nine times. The chain links TRBV29-1 to TRBJ1-5, with D tentatively TRBD1 (5 bases). Germline lookup yields CDR1 SQVTM and CDR2 ANQGSEA. V was shortened by 6 bases and J by 1 base, with 13 bases between the two germline ends. The CDR3 is made up of 14 amino acids. Here the CDR3 reads CSVGVAGSNQPQHF. CDR3 sequence (DNA): TGCAGCGTGGGGGTAGCCGGGAGCAATCAGCCCCAGCATTTT. Full variable domain (missing parts from reference TRBV29-1 and TRBJ1-5): SAVISQKPSRDICQRGTSLTIQCQVDSQVTMMFWYRQQPGQSLTLIATANQGSEATYESGFVIDKFPISRPNLTFSTLTVSNMSPEDSSIYLCSVGVAGSNQPQHFGDGTRLSIL.

This clonotype was observed a handful of times. V and J are TRBV5-1 and TRBJ2-3; 7 nucleotides match TRBD2. The germline gives CDR1 SGHRS, CDR2 YFSETQ. The J segment lost 4 bases and the V segment lost 1 base, leaving 9 bases of the junction unmatched. This CDR3 contains 16 residues. The CDR3 is CASSLTPTSTADTQYF. CDR3 DNA sequence: TGCGCCAGCAGCTTGACCCCGACTAGCACCGCAGATACGCAGTATTTT.